This T cell receptor beta chain was observed in a study of spatial heterogeneity in lung cancer. Individual TCR cDNA molecules each bore their own unique molecular identifier. TCRdb independently ran MiXCR on the 5' RACE reads; one entry per CDR3 protein. The profile covers around 45,000 distinct CDR3 sequences, with about 23% appearing a single time and roughly 6.5% taken by the ten largest. Time point of the sample: blood at routine non-recurrence follow-up after resection. Sequencing covered unsorted whole RNA taken from tumor, nontumor lung or frozen PBMC. The source of this sequence is a female donor with early-stage non-small cell lung cancer. This specimen consisted of PBMCs, obtained at follow-up.

The CDR3 coding sequence is TGTGCCAGCAGCGAAAGTCCGGGGCTGGGGTACACTGAAGCTTTCTTT. Translated: CASSESPGLGYTEAFF. The rearrangement joins TRBV7-3 to TRBJ1-1; TRBD1 might be the D (5 bases). V was cut by 5 bases and J by 3 bases, with 19 bases left in between. The germline V gene encodes CDR1 SGHTA and CDR2 FQGTGA. The CDR3 covers 16 residues.